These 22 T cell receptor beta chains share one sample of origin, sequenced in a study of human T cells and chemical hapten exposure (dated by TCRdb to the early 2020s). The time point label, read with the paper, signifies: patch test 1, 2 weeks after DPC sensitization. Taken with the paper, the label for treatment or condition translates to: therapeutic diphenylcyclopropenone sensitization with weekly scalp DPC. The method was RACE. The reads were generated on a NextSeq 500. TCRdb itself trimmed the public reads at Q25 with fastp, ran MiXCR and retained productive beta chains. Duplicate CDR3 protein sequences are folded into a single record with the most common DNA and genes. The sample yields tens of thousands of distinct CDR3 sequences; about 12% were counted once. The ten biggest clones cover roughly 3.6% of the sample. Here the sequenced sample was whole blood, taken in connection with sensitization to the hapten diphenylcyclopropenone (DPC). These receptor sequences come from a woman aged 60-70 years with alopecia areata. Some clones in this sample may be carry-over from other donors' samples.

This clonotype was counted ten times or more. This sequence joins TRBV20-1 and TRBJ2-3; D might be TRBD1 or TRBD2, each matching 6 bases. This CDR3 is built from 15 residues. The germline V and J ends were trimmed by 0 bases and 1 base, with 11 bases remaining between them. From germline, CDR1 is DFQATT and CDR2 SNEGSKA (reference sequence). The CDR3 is CSARDSGEGTDTQYF. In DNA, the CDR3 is TGCAGTGCTAGAGATTCAGGGGAGGGCACAGATACGCAGTATTTT.

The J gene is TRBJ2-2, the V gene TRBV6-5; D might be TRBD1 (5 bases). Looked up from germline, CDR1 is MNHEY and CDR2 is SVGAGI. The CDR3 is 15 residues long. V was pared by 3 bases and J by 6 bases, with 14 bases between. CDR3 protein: CASSYWAGKAGELFF. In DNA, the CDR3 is TGTGCCAGCAGTTATTGGGCAGGGAAGGCCGGGGAGCTGTTTTTT.

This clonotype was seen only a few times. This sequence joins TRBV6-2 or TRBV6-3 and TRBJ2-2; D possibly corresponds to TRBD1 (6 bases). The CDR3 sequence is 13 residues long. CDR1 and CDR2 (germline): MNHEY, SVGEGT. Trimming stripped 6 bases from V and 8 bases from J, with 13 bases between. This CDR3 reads CASRTGGLGELFF. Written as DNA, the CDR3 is TGTGCCAGCAGGACAGGAGGCCTGGGGGAGCTGTTTTTT.

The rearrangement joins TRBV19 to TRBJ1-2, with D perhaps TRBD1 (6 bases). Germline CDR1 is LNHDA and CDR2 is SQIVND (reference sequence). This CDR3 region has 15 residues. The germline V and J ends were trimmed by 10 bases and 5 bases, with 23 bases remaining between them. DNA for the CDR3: TGTGCCACCGCCTCGAGCGGGGGCGCTGTATATGGCTACACCTTC. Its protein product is CATASSGGAVYGYTF.

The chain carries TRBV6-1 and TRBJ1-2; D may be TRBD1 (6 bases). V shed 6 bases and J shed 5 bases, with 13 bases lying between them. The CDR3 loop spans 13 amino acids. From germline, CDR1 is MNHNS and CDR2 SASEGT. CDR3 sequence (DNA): TGTGCCAGCAGGGGGACATCGATATATGGCTACACCTTC. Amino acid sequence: CASRGTSIYGYTF.

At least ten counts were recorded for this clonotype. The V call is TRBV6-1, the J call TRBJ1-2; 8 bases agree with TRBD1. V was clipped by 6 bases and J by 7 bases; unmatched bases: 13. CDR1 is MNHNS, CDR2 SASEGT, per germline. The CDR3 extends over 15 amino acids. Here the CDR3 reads CASRPGQDALSGYTF. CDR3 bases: TGTGCCAGCAGGCCGGGACAGGACGCCCTTAGTGGCTACACCTTC.

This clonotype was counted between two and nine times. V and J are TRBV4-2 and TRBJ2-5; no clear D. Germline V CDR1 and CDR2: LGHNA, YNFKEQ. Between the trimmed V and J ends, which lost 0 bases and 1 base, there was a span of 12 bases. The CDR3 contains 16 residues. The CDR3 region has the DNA TGTGCCAGCAGCCAAGATCTGAAGGCCCCCCAAGAGACCCAGTACTTC. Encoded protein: CASSQDLKAPQETQYF.

CDR3 sequence reads: CSARDPGADGYTF. CDR3 sequence (DNA): TGCAGTGCTAGAGACCCAGGGGCAGACGGCTACACCTTC. The chain employs TRBV20-1 and TRBJ1-2; D may be TRBD1 (6 bases). Trimming pared 0 bases from V and 8 bases from J, leaving 13 bases between. CDR3 length equals 13 residues. Germline CDR1 DFQATT, CDR2 SNEGSKA (reference sequence).

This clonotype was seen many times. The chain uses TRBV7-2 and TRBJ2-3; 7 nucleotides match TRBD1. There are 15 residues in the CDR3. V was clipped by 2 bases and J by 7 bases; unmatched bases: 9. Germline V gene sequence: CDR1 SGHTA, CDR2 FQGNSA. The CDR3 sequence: CASSLRRQGVNTQYF. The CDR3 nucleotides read TGTGCCAGCAGCTTAAGGCGGCAGGGGGTGAATACGCAGTATTTT.

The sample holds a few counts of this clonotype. DNA for the CDR3: TGTGCCAGCAGCCAAAATCGTCACCAGCCCCAGCATTTT. It encodes CASSQNRHQPQHF. The V and J genes are TRBV7-2 and TRBJ1-5; no definite D call. Germline V gives CDR1 SGHTA, CDR2 FQGNSA. The CDR3 has 13 residues. Trimming shortened V by 5 bases and J by 7 bases, and 12 bases separated the two germline ends.

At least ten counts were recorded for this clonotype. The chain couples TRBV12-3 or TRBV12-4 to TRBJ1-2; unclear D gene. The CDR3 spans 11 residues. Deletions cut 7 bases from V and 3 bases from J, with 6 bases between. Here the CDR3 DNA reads TGTGCCAGCATTCGCGACTATGGCTACACCTTC. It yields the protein CASIRDYGYTF.

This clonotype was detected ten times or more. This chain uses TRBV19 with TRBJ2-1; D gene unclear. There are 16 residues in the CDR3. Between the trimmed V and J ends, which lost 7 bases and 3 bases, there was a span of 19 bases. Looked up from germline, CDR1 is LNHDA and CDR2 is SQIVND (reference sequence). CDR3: CASKGENSINYNEQFF. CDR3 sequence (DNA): TGTGCCAGTAAAGGAGAGAATTCCATTAACTACAATGAGCAGTTCTTC.

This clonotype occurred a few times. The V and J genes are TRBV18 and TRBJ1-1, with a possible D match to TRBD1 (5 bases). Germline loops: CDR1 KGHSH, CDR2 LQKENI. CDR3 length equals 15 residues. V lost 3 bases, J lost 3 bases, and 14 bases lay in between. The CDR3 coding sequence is TGTGCCAGCTCACCTCCGAACCGGGGGGACACTGAAGCTTTCTTT. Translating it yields CASSPPNRGDTEAFF.

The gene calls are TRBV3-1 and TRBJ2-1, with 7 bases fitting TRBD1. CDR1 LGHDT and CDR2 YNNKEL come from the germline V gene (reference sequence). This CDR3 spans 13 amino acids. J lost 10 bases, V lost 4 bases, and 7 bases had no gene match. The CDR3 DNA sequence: TGTGCCAGCAGCCCCCTGAGGGGGCTCGAGCAGTTCTTC. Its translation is CASSPLRGLEQFF.

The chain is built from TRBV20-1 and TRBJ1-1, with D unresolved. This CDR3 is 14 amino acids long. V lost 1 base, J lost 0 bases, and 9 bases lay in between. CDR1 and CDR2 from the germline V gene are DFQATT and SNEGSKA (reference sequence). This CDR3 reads CSARGASMNTEAFF. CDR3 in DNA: TGCAGTGCTAGAGGGGCCAGCATGAACACTGAAGCTTTCTTT.

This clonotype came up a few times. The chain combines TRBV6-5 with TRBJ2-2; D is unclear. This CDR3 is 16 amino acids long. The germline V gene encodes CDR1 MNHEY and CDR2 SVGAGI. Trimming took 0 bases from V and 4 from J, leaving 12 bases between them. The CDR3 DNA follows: TGTGCCAGCAGTTACTCGATGAAGCTCTCCACCGGGGAGCTGTTTTTT. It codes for CASSYSMKLSTGELFF.

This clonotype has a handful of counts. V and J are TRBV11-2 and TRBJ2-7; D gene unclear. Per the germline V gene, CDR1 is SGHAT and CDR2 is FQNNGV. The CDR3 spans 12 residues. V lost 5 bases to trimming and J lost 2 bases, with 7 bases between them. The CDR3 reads CASSATTYEQYF. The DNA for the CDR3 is TGTGCCAGCAGCGCTACAACCTACGAGCAGTACTTC.

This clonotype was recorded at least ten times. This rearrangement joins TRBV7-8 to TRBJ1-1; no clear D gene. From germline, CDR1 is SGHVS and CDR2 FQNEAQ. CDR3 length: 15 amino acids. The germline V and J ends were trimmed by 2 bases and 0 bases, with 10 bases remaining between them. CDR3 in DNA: TGTGCCAGCAGCTTATTCTCCGGGTTGAACACTGAAGCTTTCTTT. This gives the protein CASSLFSGLNTEAFF.

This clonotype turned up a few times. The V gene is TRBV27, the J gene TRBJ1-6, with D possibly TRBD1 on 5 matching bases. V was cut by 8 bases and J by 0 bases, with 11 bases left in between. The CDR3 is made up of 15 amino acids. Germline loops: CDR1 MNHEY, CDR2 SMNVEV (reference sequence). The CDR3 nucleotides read TGTGCCAGCGGGACGGCTAGCTCCTATAATTCACCCCTCCACTTT. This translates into CASGTASSYNSPLHF.

DNA of the CDR3: TGCAGCGTTATCCCGACAGTCTCTGCGAACACCATATATTTT. It specifies CSVIPTVSANTIYF. The chain couples TRBV29-1 to TRBJ1-3; D may be TRBD1 (5 bases). V was clipped by 5 bases and J by 7 bases, with 18 bases between them. Per the germline V gene, CDR1 is SQVTM and CDR2 is ANQGSEA. This CDR3 region has 14 residues.

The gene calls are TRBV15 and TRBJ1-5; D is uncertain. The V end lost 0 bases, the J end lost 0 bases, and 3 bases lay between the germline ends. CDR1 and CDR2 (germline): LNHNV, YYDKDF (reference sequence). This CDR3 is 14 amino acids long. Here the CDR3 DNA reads TGTGCCACCAGCAGAGATATTAGCAATCAGCCCCAGCATTTT. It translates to CATSRDISNQPQHF. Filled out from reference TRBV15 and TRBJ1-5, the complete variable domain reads DAMVIQNPRYQVTQFGKPVTLSCSQTLNHNVMYWYQQKSSQAPKLLFHYYDKDFNNEADTPDNFQSRRPNTSFCFLDIRSPGLGDTAMYLCATSRDISNQPQHFGDGTRLSIL.

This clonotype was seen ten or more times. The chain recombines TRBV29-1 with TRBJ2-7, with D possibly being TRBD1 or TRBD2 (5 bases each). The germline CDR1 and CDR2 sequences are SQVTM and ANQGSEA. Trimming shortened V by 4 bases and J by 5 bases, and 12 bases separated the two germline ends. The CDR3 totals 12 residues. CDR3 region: CSVGVGTHEQYF. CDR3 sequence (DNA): TGCAGCGTTGGGGTAGGGACCCACGAGCAGTACTTC.